This T cell receptor (beta chain) was profiled in a study of blood T cells in healthy people across ages. Study-level findings and limits: Without sorted subsets, naive and antigen-experienced compartments could not be conclusively compared. Those diversity estimates obtained from one million T cells were thought to be underestimates.

Note on this clonotype: What it recognizes is unknown. Lacking the conserved final phenylalanine or tryptophan, this CDR3 likely reflects a read error.

The CDR3 spans 14 residues. Germline loops: CDR1 KGHDR, CDR2 SFDVKD. Trimming removed 5 bases at V and 0 bases at J, with 8 bases between. For the second PCR, which ran for roughly 7 to 11 cycles, a sample-barcoded 5' primer and a J-beta primer mix were used. TCRdb reanalysed the 5' RACE reads using MiXCR and keeps one entry per CDR3 protein. Here the sample spans 550,000 to 800,000 distinct CDR3 sequences, around a fifth being singletons. The chain joins TRBV24-1 to TRBJ2-3; tentatively, D is TRBD1 (6 bases). The sequence came from a man between 65 and 80 years old in good health. What was sequenced was blood. For the CDR3, the DNA is TGTGCCACCAGTGTGACAGGTAGCACAGATACGCAGTATTCT. Protein sequence: CATSVTGSTDTQYS.